This TCR beta chain was sequenced in a study of neurological immune-mediated disorders (dated by TCRdb to between 2018 and 2021). For the wider study: Among the approximately 34 multiple sclerosis patients, relapsing-remitting MS accounted for around 30 and secondary progressive MS accounted for 3. Alongside PBMC samples, the set of about 97 TCR-beta libraries contained longitudinal samples, technical triplicates, and paired CD4+ and CD8+ T-cell subsets that had been sorted. Using UMI-based sequencing, the study compared peripheral blood TCR-beta repertoires from patients with HTLV-I-associated myelopathy (HAM/TSP), patients with multiple sclerosis, and healthy controls. The cohort included approximately 70 subjects: about 15 with HAM/TSP, about 34 with multiple sclerosis, and about 20 healthy controls.

Overall study results and their limits: In a phylogenetic analysis, the repertoires of 18 out of 34 MS patients fell into a single cluster of related CDR3 sequences, pointing to a possible signature at the repertoire level. The MS cluster was not associated with any clinical or MRI features, and the authors stated that larger cohorts are needed. TCR clonal expansion was highest in HAM/TSP patients and lowest in MS patients, with MS patients falling below even healthy controls. Across subjects, expanded clones never shared an identical CDR3 amino acid sequence, which suggests that the TCR-beta repertoires in every group were private.

For the unsorted PBMC libraries, 2 million PBMCs were stored in RNAlater at -80 degrees C until RNA extraction and were used to generate the libraries. The multiple sclerosis patients were enrolled in a US clinical protocol that used magnetic resonance imaging to evaluate disease progression. Peripheral blood was subjected to Ficoll-Hypaque density gradient centrifugation to isolate PBMCs, which were then cryopreserved in liquid nitrogen. This clonotype has ten or more counts. Its antigen is currently not known. Per-nucleotide qualities are absent, and no much larger clonotype sits a single base away. Based on the germline V gene, the CDR1 and CDR2 sequences are SQVTM and ANQGSEA. The CDR3 spans 12 residues, from the cysteine through the phenylalanine. Of the read, only the CDR3 DNA is kept; its 36 bases are in frame from base 1. V is shortened by 5 bases, J by 1 base, and the region joining them spans 8 bases.

cDNA was synthesized by template-switch 5'RACE using a primer with a 10-nucleotide random unique molecular identifier that tagged each TCR transcript. Each sequencing run produced over 180 million TCR-beta sequences covering 15-18 subjects. The RNeasy kit was used to extract total RNA. Using the KAPA Real-time Library Amplification kit, TCR-beta VDJ regions were amplified with primers for the TCR constant region and the 5'RACE anchor. A first PCR added sample indexes and Illumina adaptors, after which a second PCR increased the library yield. After Ampure bead purification, the TCR product of roughly 650 bp was size-selected on a 2% E-gel SizeSelection system. Before pooling, library quality was checked on a Bioanalyzer, concentration was measured with Qubit, and libraries were quantified with the Kapa Library Quantification kit. Paired-end 2 x 150 bp sequencing of the libraries was performed on an Illumina HiSeq 2500. To increase sequence diversity, about 25-31% phiX was spiked into each library pool. Concerning the study's data processing: The quality-filtered reads were processed with the UMI-based MiGEC pipeline, whose error correction step removed more than 75% of the raw TCR sequences. VDJ genes were aligned to IMGT germline references, and each clonotype was defined by a unique CDR3 amino acid sequence together with V-J genes. Clonal expansion, Shannon diversity and CDR3 relatedness (CalcPairwiseDistances, ClusterSamples) were evaluated with VDJtools, and phylogenetic trees were built with CLCbio workbench. Expanded clones were defined as having at least 8 unique UMIs, based on coefficient-of-variation modelling across technical triplicates. Starting from the raw public reads, TCRdb applied fastp trimming at Q25, assembled clones with MiXCR and retained in-frame beta chains. Duplicate CDR3 protein sequences are folded into a single record with the most common DNA and genes. The V and J calls and clone size come from TCRdb's table, not from the authors' own analysis. The sample table lists over 65,000 distinct CDR3 sequences, just over 2.5% of them with a count of one. The ten largest clonotypes hold 0.9% to 1.4% of the sample.

The sequence derives from a woman aged 25 to 39 with multiple sclerosis. The chain joins TRBV29-1 to TRBJ2-5; TRBD2 could be the D gene, as 5 bases match. Sequencing was carried out using PBMCs. The CDR3 is CSVMGAQETQYF. The DNA sequence reads TGCAGCGTTATGGGAGCCCAAGAGACCCAGTACTTC.